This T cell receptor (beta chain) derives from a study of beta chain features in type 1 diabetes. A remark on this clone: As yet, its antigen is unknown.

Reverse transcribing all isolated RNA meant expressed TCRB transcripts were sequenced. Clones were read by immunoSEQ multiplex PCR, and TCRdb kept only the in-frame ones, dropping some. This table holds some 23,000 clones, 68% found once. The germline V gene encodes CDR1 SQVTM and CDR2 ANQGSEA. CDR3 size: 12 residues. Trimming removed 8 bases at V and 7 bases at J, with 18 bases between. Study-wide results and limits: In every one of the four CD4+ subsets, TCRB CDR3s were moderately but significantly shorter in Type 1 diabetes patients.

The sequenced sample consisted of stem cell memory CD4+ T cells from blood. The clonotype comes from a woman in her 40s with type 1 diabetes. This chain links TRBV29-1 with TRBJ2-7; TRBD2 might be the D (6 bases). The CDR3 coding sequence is TGCAGCACCTCCGGGGCCCGGGGGGAGCAGTACTTC. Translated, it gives CSTSGARGEQYF.